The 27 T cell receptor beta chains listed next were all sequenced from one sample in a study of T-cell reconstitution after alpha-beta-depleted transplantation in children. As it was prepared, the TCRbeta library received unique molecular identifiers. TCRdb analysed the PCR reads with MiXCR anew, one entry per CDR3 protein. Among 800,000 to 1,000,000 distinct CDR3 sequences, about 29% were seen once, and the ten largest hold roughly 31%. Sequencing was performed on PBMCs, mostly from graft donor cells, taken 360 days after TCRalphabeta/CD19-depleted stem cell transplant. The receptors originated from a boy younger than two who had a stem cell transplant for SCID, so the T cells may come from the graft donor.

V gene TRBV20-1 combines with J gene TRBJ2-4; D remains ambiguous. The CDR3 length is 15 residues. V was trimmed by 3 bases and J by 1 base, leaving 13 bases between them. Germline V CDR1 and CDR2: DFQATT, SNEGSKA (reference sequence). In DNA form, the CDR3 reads TGCAGTGCTAGCCCCCGGGCACTTGCCAAAAACATTCAGTACTTC. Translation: CSASPRALAKNIQYF.

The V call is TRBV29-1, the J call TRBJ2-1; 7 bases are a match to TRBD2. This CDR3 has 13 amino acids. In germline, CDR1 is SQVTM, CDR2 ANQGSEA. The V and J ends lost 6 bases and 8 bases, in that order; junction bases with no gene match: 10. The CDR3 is CSVGGGAGDEQFF. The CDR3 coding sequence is TGCAGCGTGGGGGGGGGAGCTGGCGATGAGCAGTTCTTC.

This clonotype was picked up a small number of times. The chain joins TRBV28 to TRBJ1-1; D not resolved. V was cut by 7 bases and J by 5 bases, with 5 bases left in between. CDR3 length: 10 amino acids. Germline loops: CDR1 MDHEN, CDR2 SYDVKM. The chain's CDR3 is CASKRTEAFF. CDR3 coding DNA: TGTGCCAGCAAGCGGACTGAAGCTTTCTTT.

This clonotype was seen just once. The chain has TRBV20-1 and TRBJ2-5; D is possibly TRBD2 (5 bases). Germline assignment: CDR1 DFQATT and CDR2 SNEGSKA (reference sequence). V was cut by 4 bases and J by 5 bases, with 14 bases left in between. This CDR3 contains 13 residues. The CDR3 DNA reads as TGCAGTGCTAAACACTCGAGCGGTGAGACCCAGTACTTC. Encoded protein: CSAKHSSGETQYF.

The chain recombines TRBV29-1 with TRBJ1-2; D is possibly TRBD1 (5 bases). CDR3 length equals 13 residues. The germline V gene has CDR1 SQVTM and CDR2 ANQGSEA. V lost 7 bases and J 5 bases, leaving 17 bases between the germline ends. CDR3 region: CSAGTSRGYGYTF. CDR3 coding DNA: TGCAGCGCCGGGACCTCCCGGGGTTATGGCTACACCTTC. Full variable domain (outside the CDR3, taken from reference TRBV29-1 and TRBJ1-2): SAVISQKPSRDICQRGTSLTIQCQVDSQVTMMFWYRQQPGQSLTLIATANQGSEATYESGFVIDKFPISRPNLTFSTLTVSNMSPEDSSIYLCSAGTSRGYGYTFGSGTRLTVV.

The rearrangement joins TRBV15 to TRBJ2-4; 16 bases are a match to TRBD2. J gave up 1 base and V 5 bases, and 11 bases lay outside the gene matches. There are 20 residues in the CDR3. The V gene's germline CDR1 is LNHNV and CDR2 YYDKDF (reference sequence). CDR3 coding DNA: TGTGCCACCAGCCGCGAAGGGACTAGCGGGGGGGCCAAGGCCAAAAACATTCAGTACTTC. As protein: CATSREGTSGGAKAKNIQYF. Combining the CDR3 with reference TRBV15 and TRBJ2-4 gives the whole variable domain DAMVIQNPRYQVTQFGKPVTLSCSQTLNHNVMYWYQQKSSQAPKLLFHYYDKDFNNEADTPDNFQSRRPNTSFCFLDIRSPGLGDTAMYLCATSREGTSGGAKAKNIQYFGAGTRLSVL.

The CDR3 DNA reads TGTGCCAGCTTATCGGGGGGCCCCCGATCAAGGACAGATACGCAGTATTTT. It translates to CASLSGGPRSRTDTQYF. The chain recombines TRBV6-2 or TRBV6-3 with TRBJ2-3; the D gene is possibly TRBD2 (7 bases). V was trimmed by 8 bases and J by 3 bases, leaving 24 bases between them. The germline gives CDR1 MNHEY, CDR2 SVGEGT. There are 17 residues in the CDR3.

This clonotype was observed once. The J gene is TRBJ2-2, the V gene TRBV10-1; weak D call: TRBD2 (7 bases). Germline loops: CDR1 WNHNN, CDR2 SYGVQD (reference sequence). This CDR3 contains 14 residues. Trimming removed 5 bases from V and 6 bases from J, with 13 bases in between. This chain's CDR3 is CASSRGGVAGELFF. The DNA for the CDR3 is TGCGCCAGCAGTCGAGGGGGGGTCGCCGGGGAGCTGTTTTTT.

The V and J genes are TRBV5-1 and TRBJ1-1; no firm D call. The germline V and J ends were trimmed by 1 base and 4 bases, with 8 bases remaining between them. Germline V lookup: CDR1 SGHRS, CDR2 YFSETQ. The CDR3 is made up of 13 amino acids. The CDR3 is CASSLFLGTEAFF. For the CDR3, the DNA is TGCGCCAGCAGCTTGTTCCTGGGCACTGAAGCTTTCTTT.

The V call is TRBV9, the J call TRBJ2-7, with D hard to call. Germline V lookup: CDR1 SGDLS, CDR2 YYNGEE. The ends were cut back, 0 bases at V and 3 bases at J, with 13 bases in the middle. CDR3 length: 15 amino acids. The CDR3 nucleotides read TGTGCCAGCAGCGTAGGACCCGGCGGAATCTACGAGCAGTACTTC. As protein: CASSVGPGGIYEQYF.

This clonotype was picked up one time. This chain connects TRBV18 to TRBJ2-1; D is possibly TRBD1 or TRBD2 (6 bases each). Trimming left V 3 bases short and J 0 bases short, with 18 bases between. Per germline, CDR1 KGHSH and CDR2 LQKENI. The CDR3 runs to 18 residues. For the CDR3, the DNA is TGTGCCAGCTCACCGGCTCTGGGGGGCTCGAGCTCCTACAATGAGCAGTTCTTC. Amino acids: CASSPALGGSSSYNEQFF.

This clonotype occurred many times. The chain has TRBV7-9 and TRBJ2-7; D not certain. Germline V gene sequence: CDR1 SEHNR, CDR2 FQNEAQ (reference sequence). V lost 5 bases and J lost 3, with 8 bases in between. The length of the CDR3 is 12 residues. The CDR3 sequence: CASSLRIYEQYF. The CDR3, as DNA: TGTGCCAGCAGCCTTCGGATCTACGAGCAGTACTTC.

The CDR3 bases are TGCAGCGTTGTGCATGGCCAAGAGACCCAGTACTTC. Translating it yields CSVVHGQETQYF. The genes are TRBV29-1 and TRBJ2-5; no clear D. V lost 4 bases and J lost 1, with 7 bases in between. The germline CDR1 and CDR2 sequences are SQVTM and ANQGSEA. CDR3 length: 12 amino acids. The whole variable domain, remainder taken from reference TRBV29-1 and TRBJ2-5, is SAVISQKPSRDICQRGTSLTIQCQVDSQVTMMFWYRQQPGQSLTLIATANQGSEATYESGFVIDKFPISRPNLTFSTLTVSNMSPEDSSIYLCSVVHGQETQYFGPGTRLLVL.

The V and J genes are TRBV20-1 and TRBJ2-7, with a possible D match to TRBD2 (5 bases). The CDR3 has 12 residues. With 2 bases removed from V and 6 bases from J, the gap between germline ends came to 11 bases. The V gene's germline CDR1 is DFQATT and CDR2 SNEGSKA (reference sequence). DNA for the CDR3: TGCAGTGCTAGACCCCCCCTAGCCGAGCAGTACTTC. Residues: CSARPPLAEQYF.

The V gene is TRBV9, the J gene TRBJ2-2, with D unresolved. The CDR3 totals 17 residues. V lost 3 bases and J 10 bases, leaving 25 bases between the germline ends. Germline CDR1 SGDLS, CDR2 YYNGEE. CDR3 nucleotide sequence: TGTGCCAGCAGCGGTCTCCGACTTTATCCTCAAAGTTCGGAGCTGTTTTTT. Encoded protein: CASSGLRLYPQSSELFF.

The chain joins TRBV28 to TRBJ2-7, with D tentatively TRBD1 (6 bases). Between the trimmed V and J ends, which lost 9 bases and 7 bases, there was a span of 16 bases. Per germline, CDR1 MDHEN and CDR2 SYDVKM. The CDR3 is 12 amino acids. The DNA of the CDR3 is TGTGCCAGTACCACAGGGTCCCGGGAGCAGTACTTC. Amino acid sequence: CASTTGSREQYF. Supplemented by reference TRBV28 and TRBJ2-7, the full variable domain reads DVKVTQSSRYLVKRTGEKVFLECVQDMDHENMFWYRQDPGLGLRLIYFSYDVKMKEKGDIPEGYSVSREKKERFSLILESASTNQTSMYLCASTTGSREQYFGPGTRLTVT.

The CDR3 region has the DNA TGTGCCAGCACCGGTGGGGGACATCGGAAGGGCACTGAAGCTTTCTTT. Its translation is CASTGGGHRKGTEAFF. The genes are TRBV6-5 and TRBJ1-1, with a weak D call TRBD1 (6 bases). The CDR3 length is 16 residues. V shed 7 bases and J shed 4 bases, with 22 bases lying between them. Germline CDR1 MNHEY, CDR2 SVGAGI.

The CDR3 DNA reads TGTGCCAGCAGCCAAGGCGGTCCGAATGAGCAGTTCTTC. Encoded protein: CASSQGGPNEQFF. The V and J genes are TRBV3-1 and TRBJ2-1; D is uncertain. Germline CDR1 is LGHDT and CDR2 is YNNKEL (reference sequence). The CDR3 has 13 residues. V was clipped by 1 base and J by 7 bases, with 8 bases between them.

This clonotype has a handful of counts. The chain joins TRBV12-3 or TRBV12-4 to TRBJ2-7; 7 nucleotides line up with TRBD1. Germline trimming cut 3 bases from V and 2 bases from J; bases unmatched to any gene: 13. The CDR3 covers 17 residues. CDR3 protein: CASSLGWAGTDPYEQYF. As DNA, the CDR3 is TGTGCCAGCAGTTTGGGGTGGGCCGGGACAGATCCCTACGAGCAGTACTTC.

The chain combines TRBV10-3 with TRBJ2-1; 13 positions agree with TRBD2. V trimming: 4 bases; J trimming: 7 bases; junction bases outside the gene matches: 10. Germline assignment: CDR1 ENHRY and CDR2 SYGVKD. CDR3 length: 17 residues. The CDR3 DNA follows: TGTGCCATCAGTGGGTATACTAGCGGGGGGGCCGGTAATGAGCAGTTCTTC. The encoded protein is CAISGYTSGGAGNEQFF.

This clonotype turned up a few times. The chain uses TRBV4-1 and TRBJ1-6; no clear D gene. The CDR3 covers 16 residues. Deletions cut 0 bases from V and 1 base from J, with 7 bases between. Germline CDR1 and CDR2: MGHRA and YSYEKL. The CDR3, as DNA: TGCGCCAGCAGCCAAGATCTAATATCCTATAATTCACCCCTCCACTTT. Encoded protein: CASSQDLISYNSPLHF.

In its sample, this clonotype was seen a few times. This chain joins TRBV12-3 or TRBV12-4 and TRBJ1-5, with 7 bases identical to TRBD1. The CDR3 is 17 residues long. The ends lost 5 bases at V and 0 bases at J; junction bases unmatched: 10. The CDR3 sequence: CASSRDRSGNSNQPQHF. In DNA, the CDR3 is TGTGCCAGCAGTCGGGACAGATCGGGCAATAGCAATCAGCCCCAGCATTTT.

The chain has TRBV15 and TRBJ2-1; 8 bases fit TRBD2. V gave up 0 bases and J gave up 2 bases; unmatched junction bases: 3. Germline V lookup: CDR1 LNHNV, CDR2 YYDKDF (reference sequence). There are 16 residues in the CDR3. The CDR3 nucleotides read TGTGCCACCAGCAGAGACCCAGCGGGGGCCTACAATGAGCAGTTCTTC. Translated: CATSRDPAGAYNEQFF.

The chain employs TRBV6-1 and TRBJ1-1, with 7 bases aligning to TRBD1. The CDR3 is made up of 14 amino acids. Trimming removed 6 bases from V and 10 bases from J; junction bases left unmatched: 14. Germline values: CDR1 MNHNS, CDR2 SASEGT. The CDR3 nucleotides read TGTGCCAGCAGCCAAGCAGGGGGAATTATAGGAGCTTTCTTT. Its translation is CASSQAGGIIGAFF.

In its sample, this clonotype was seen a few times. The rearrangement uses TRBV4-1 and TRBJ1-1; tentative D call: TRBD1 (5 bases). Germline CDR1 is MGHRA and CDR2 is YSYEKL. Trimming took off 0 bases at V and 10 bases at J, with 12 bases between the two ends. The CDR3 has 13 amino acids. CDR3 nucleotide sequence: TGCGCCAGCAGCCAAGATGGGGCAGACGGAGCTTTCTTT. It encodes CASSQDGADGAFF.

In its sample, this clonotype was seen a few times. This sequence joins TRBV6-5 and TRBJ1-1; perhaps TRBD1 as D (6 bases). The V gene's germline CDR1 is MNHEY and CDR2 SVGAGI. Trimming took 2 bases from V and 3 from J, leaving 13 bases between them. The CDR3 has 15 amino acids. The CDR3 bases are TGTGCCAGCAGTTACCGTTATTCAGGGGACACTGAAGCTTTCTTT. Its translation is CASSYRYSGDTEAFF.

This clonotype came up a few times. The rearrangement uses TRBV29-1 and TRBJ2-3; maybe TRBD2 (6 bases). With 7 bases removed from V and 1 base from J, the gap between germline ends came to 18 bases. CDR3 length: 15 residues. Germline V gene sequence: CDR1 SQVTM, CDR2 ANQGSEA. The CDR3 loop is CSAAPGLPGTDTQYF. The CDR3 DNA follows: TGCAGCGCCGCCCCCGGACTACCCGGCACAGATACGCAGTATTTT.